This T cell receptor (beta chain) was recorded in a study of regulatory T cells in long-lasting Graves disease. A remark on this clonotype: The antigen remains undetermined.

Broader study findings: Persistent disease exhibited a predilection for TRBV28, TRBJ1-2 and TRBJ2-5.

Described time point: newly diagnosed GD, antithyroid drugs for less than 3 months. Scientists built the TCR library using RNA that was extracted from PBMCs. Germline CDR1 and CDR2: LNHDA and SQIVND (reference sequence). The CDR3 loop spans 13 amino acids. V was trimmed by 8 bases and J by 2 bases, leaving 13 bases between them. Arm-PCR with iRepertoire HTBI primers amplified the CDR3 regions for these TCR beta libraries. TCRdb processed the multiplex PCR reads anew with MiXCR; each CDR3 protein has one entry. The sample contains hundreds of thousands of distinct CDR3 sequences, around 15% of which appear only once. The same sample was also studied in work on T cells in Graves' hyperthyroidism and ophthalmopathy. That investigation notes: Disease duration under 2 months; hyperthyroidism patients were aged 18 to 65. Among clonotypes expanded in thyroid above 0.001, most were also found in blood.

This TCR was recovered from a man in his late teens or twenties with Graves disease. Sequenced material: peripheral blood mononuclear cells (PBMCs), taken at new diagnosis, from a patient treated with antithyroid drugs. The chain employs TRBV19 and TRBJ2-7; D uncertain. CDR3 DNA: TGTGCCAGTGGGCTAGACGTAACCTACGAGCAGTACTTC. It specifies CASGLDVTYEQYF.